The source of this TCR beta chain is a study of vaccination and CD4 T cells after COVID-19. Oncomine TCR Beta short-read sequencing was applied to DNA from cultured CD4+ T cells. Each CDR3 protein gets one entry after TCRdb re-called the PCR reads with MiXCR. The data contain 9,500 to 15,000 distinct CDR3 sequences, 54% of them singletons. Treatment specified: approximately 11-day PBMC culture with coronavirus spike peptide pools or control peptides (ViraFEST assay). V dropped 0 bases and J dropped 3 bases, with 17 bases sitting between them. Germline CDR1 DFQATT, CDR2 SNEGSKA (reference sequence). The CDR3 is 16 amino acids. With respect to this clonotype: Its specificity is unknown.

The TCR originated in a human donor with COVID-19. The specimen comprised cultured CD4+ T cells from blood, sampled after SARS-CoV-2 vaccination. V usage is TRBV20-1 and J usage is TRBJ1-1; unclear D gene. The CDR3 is CSARDFSTAGDTEAFF. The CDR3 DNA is TGCAGTGCTAGAGATTTCTCAACCGCTGGCGACACTGAAGCTTTCTTT.